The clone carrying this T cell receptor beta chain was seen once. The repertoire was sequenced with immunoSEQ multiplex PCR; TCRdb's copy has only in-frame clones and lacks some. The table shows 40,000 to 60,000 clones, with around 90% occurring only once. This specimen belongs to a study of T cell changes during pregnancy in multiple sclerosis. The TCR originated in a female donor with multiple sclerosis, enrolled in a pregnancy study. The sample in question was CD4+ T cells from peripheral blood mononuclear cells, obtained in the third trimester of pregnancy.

The CDR3 DNA sequence: TGTGCCAGCTCAACACAGAGGACAGGGCGTTATGGCTACACCTTC. Protein sequence: CASSTQRTGRYGYTF. The chain joins TRBV18 to TRBJ1-2; 8 bases match TRBD1. Losses at the gene ends were 5 bases for V and 5 bases for J; bases not matched to a gene: 10. Germline CDR1 is KGHSH and CDR2 is LQKENI. This CDR3 spans 15 amino acids.